The T cell receptor beta chain described here comes from a study of PD-1 blockade in classical Hodgkin lymphoma. Study conclusions and caveats: Reported baseline diversity: healthy donors highest, relapsed/refractory patients lowest. Repertoire difference causes, possibly disease activity or prior therapy, remain undefined.

As to this clone: Its antigen is undetermined.

The method was immunoSEQ multiplex PCR; TCRdb's version includes in-frame clones alone and lacks a portion of them. The sample contains 70,000 or so clones, over 90% of which appear only once. CDR1 and CDR2 from the germline V gene are MNHNY and SVGAGI (reference sequence). V was pared by 7 bases and J by 5 bases, with 16 bases of the junction left unmatched. The length of the CDR3 is 16 residues. Documented time point: newly diagnosed, previously untreated cHL patient sample. Researchers used newly diagnosed, untreated classical Hodgkin lymphoma PBMCs for comparison. This sequence joins TRBV6-6 and TRBJ2-5; TRBD2 matches 7 bases. This sequence originates from a human donor with classical Hodgkin lymphoma. Input material: peripheral blood mononuclear cells (PBMCs). CDR3 protein: CASTTREGRARETQYF. In nucleotides, the CDR3 is TGTGCCAGCACTACAAGGGAGGGAAGGGCCCGGGAGACCCAGTACTTC.